The present T cell receptor (beta chain) was sequenced within a study of a mutant IDH1 vaccine in newly diagnosed glioma. Overall study: Earlier therapy was either radiotherapy, temozolomide, or both, and most got both. Visit timing is recorded as week 35 for V12 and week 47 for V13.

Study findings and constraints: Alterations occurring in top peripheral T cell clonotypes seemed unrelated to pseudoprogression.

The table came from immunoSEQ multiplex PCR; TCRdb's copy has only in-frame clones and leaves some out. The sample holds 30,000 to 40,000 clones; approximately 90% are singletons and the top ten take about 2%. The V end lost 5 bases, the J end lost 5 bases, and 12 bases lay between the germline ends. Germline-derived CDR1 and CDR2 are SGHNT and YENEEA. The CDR3 contains 13 residues. This clone has just a few counts. Its specificity is not known. Time point noted: week 47, end of study. Each vaccine dose was 300 ug of mutant IDH1 20-mer peptide, with topical imiquimod. Donors harbored newly found WHO grade 3 or 4 IDH1-mutant, ATRX-lost astrocytomas.

The specimen comprised PBMCs, sampled from a glioma patient whose treatment included an IDH1 peptide vaccine. This sequence originates from a man aged 35 to 55 with glioma. The genes are TRBV11-3 and TRBJ2-5; D perhaps matches TRBD1 (7 bases). As DNA, the CDR3 is TGTGCCAGCAGCGGGGGGACAGTTGAGACCCAGTACTTC. Amino acids: CASSGGTVETQYF.